The T cell receptor (beta chain) described here comes from a study of T-cell reconstitution after alpha-beta-depleted transplantation in children. This clonotype was counted ten times or more. Its antigen is unidentified. The ends were cut back, 3 bases at V and 0 bases at J, with 9 bases in the middle. This CDR3 comprises 14 residues. In germline, CDR1 is DFQATT, CDR2 SNEGSKA (reference sequence). Overall study findings and caveats: The origin of alpha-beta T cells about two months after transplant was reportedly several hundred expanded graft clones. It was newly produced T cells that mostly accounted for T-cell counts and diversity one year after transplant.

The authors prepared the TCRbeta library with unique molecular identifiers. Via MiXCR, TCRdb re-called the PCR reads, giving one row per CDR3 protein. Of 95,000 to 150,000 distinct CDR3 sequences in the sample, about 23% were seen once. The sequences come from PBMCs, mostly from graft donor cells, collected 180 days after TCRalphabeta/CD19-depleted stem cell transplant. The genes are TRBV20-1 and TRBJ1-3; D gene unclear. The TCR comes from a male patient between 2 and 9 years old who had a stem cell transplant for chronic granulomatous disease, so the T cells may come from the graft donor. CDR3 region: CSASFIHSGNTIYF. CDR3 nucleotides: TGCAGTGCTAGTTTTATCCACTCTGGAAACACCATATATTTT.